This section outlines one T cell receptor (beta chain) sequence together with its context. Its antigen remains unidentified. The protocol was immunoSEQ multiplex PCR, while the TCRdb copy is restricted to in-frame clones and leaves out a portion. Of about 100,000 clones listed, around 91% are singletons. These data belong to a study of graft-versus-host responses after intestinal transplantation. Whole-study context: For approximately three years after anti-thymocyte globulin induction, all recipients took tacrolimus and steroids.

Trimming took 4 bases from V and 4 from J, leaving 16 bases between them. This CDR3 spans 15 amino acids. CDR1 and CDR2 (germline): MGHDK, SYGVNS. The TCR sequence derives from a human donor who was the organ donor for an intestinal transplant. The source was unstimulated CD4+ T cells sorted from spleen or lymph node cells, collected before transplant. This chain connects TRBV25-1 to TRBJ1-2; a possible D gene is TRBD1 (6 bases). Written as DNA, the CDR3 is TGTGCCAGCAGTGGCCCAGTTACAGGGAGCTATGGCTACACCTTC. Translated: CASSGPVTGSYGYTF.